These 28 T cell receptor beta chains originate from one sample sequenced in a study of cytomegalovirus exposure and HLA in healthy donors. Assay: immunoSEQ multiplex PCR; the TCRdb copy retains only in-frame clones and omits some. Counted here are 260,000 or so clones, around 87% occurring once; the ten biggest clones make up less than 3%. The sample consisted of PBMCs. The origin of the receptors is a man aged 18 to 29 in good health and CMV-seronegative.

V is TRBV5-1 and J is TRBJ1-1; TRBD1 agrees at 7 bases. The CDR3 consists of 16 residues. Trimming removed 2 bases from V and 3 bases from J; junction bases left unmatched: 10. Germline V gene data show CDR1 as SGHRS and CDR2 as YFSETQ. The CDR3, as DNA: TGCGCCAGCAGCTTTCAGGGGGGTTCGGGGCACACTGAAGCTTTCTTT. This translates into CASSFQGGSGHTEAFF.

This rearrangement joins TRBV27 to TRBJ2-3, with 7 positions matching TRBD2. Germline CDR1 reads MNHEY; CDR2 reads SMNVEV (reference sequence). The CDR3 is 14 residues long. The V gene end was trimmed by 7 bases and the J gene end by 4 bases; junction bases not matched to a gene: 8. The CDR3 reads CASMLGGSPDTQYF. The CDR3 DNA follows: TGTGCCAGCATGTTAGGCGGGAGTCCAGATACGCAGTATTTT.

The chain has TRBV4-3 and TRBJ2-6, with D unclear. V lost 5 bases and J 4 bases, leaving 15 bases between the germline ends. The germline gives CDR1 LGHNA, CDR2 YSLEER. This CDR3 spans 16 amino acids. CDR3 coding DNA: TGCGCCAGCAGCAACCAACTGGGCCCCGGGGCCAACGTCCTGACTTTC. Translation gives CASSNQLGPGANVLTF.

The rearrangement links TRBV27 to TRBJ2-3; 14 positions agree with TRBD2. CDR1 MNHEY and CDR2 SMNVEV come from the germline V gene (reference sequence). CDR3 length equals 16 residues. After removal of 8 bases from V and 3 bases from J, the junction contained 7 bases not matched to a gene. CDR3 coding DNA: TGTGCCAGCCGCAGACTAGCGGGAGGGCCGACAGATACGCAGTATTTT. Encoded protein: CASRRLAGGPTDTQYF.

This clone is a singleton in its sample. The chain recombines TRBV7-2 with TRBJ1-3, with D perhaps TRBD1 (6 bases). V lost 5 bases to trimming and J lost 0 bases, with 14 bases between them. The germline CDR1 and CDR2 sequences are SGHTA and FQGNSA. The CDR3 runs 16 residues. The chain's CDR3 is CASSGQGTSSGNTIYF. As DNA, the CDR3 is TGTGCCAGCAGCGGTCAGGGGACCTCCTCTGGAAACACCATATATTTT.

The chain recombines TRBV2 with TRBJ2-1, with D unresolved. V was clipped by 8 bases and J by 6 bases, with 20 bases between them. Germline CDR1 reads SNHLY; CDR2 reads FYNNEI. The CDR3 has 15 residues. Written as DNA, the CDR3 is TGTGCCAGCTGGCCCCAACTAATGAGATCCAATGAGCAGTTCTTC. This translates into CASWPQLMRSNEQFF. Full variable domain (remainder filled in from reference TRBV2 and TRBJ2-1): EPEVTQTPSHQVTQMGQEVILRCVPISNHLYFYWYRQILGQKVEFLVSFYNNEISEKSEIFDDQFSVERPDGSNFTLKIRSTKLEDSAMYFCASWPQLMRSNEQFFGPGTRLTVL.

A few counts support this clone. The chain carries TRBV28 and TRBJ2-7, with 15 bases fitting TRBD2. Trimming cost V 6 bases and J 5 bases; bases outside gene matches: 5. Germline lookup yields CDR1 MDHEN and CDR2 SYDVKM. The CDR3 covers 15 residues. As DNA, the CDR3 is TGTGCCAGCAGCGGGACTAGCGGGGGGTCTGACGAGCAGTACTTC. Amino acid sequence: CASSGTSGGSDEQYF.

V and J are TRBV5-1 and TRBJ1-3, with D perhaps TRBD1 (6 bases). Trimming removed 4 bases at V and 2 bases at J, with 13 bases between. The CDR3 has 15 amino acids. The germline CDR1 and CDR2 sequences are SGHRS and YFSETQ. CDR3: CASSPGDNTGNTIYF. CDR3 bases: TGCGCCAGCAGCCCAGGGGATAATACTGGAAACACCATATATTTT.

This rearrangement joins TRBV12-5 to TRBJ1-3; D not certain. V lost 2 bases and J 4 bases, leaving 12 bases between the germline ends. The CDR3 length is 15 residues. The germline V gene encodes CDR1 LGHNT and CDR2 FRNRAP. CDR3 amino acids: CASGLYPEMGNTIYF. The CDR3 bases are TGTGCTAGTGGTTTGTATCCGGAGATGGGAAACACCATATATTTT.

The genes are TRBV28 and TRBJ2-7; D uncertain. There are 14 residues in the CDR3. Trimming left V 3 bases short and J 0 bases short, with 9 bases between. Germline CDR1 and CDR2: MDHEN and SYDVKM. The CDR3 sequence is CASSFGKASYEQYF. DNA of the CDR3: TGTGCCAGCAGTTTTGGTAAAGCCTCCTACGAGCAGTACTTC.

The J gene is TRBJ1-4, the V gene TRBV29-1, with 7 positions matching TRBD1. Germline CDR1 and CDR2: SQVTM and ANQGSEA. The J segment lost 11 bases and the V segment lost 7 bases, leaving 7 bases of the junction unmatched. The CDR3 extends over 11 amino acids. This chain's CDR3 is CSGLRGQKLFF. CDR3 sequence (DNA): TGCAGCGGACTAAGGGGACAGAAACTGTTTTTT.

The chain recombines TRBV5-4 with TRBJ1-1; 8 bases fit TRBD1. This CDR3 region has 14 residues. J gave up 5 bases and V 2 bases, and 5 bases lay outside the gene matches. CDR1 is SGHNT, CDR2 YYREEE, per germline (reference sequence). CDR3 in DNA: TGTGCCAGCAGCTTTAGGGGGACAGGAACTGAAGCTTTCTTT. Its protein product is CASSFRGTGTEAFF.

The rearrangement joins TRBV28 to TRBJ2-3; weak D call: TRBD2 (5 bases). V lost 5 bases and J lost 3, with 9 bases in between. The germline V gene has CDR1 MDHEN and CDR2 SYDVKM. This CDR3 has 13 residues. CDR3 protein: CASSQSGTDTQYF. The CDR3 bases are TGTGCCAGCAGTCAGAGCGGTACAGATACGCAGTATTTT.

The V call is TRBV6-5, the J call TRBJ2-1; D is possibly TRBD2 (5 bases). Per the germline V gene, CDR1 is MNHEY and CDR2 is SVGAGI. V lost 4 bases, J lost 2 bases, and 6 bases lay in between. The CDR3 has 13 residues. The CDR3, as DNA: TGTGCCAGCAGTTCGAGGGCCTACAATGAGCAGTTCTTC. Translation gives CASSSRAYNEQFF.

V gene TRBV13 combines with J gene TRBJ1-5; D gene unclear. Germline V gene lookup returns CDR1 PRHDT and CDR2 FYEKMQ (reference sequence). The V and J ends lost 2 bases and 5 bases respectively, with 7 bases between them. This CDR3 contains 13 residues. CDR3 in amino acids: CASSLRGYQPQHF. CDR3 sequence (DNA): TGTGCCAGCAGCTTACGAGGGTATCAGCCCCAGCATTTT.

V gene TRBV7-2 combines with J gene TRBJ2-6; D uncertain. V was clipped by 1 base and J by 4 bases, with 11 bases between them. Germline V gene data show CDR1 as SGHTA and CDR2 as FQGNSA. The CDR3 runs 16 residues. The CDR3 nucleotides read TGTGCCAGCAGCTTAGTACAGTTTTCGGGGGCCAACGTCCTGACTTTC. Translating gives CASSLVQFSGANVLTF.

The gene calls are TRBV4-1 and TRBJ1-4, with TRBD1 matching 7 bases. CDR1 is MGHRA, CDR2 YSYEKL, per germline. V lost 0 bases to trimming and J lost 7 bases; unmatched junction nucleotides: 5. The CDR3 runs 15 residues. The CDR3 region is CASSQDSTGTEKLFF. The CDR3 DNA reads TGCGCCAGCAGCCAAGACTCGACAGGGACTGAAAAACTGTTTTTT.

This sequence joins TRBV4-1 and TRBJ2-5; 7 positions agree with TRBD2. Germline V gene lookup returns CDR1 MGHRA and CDR2 YSYEKL. The CDR3 sequence is 19 residues long. V lost 2 bases, J lost 3 bases, and 18 bases stayed unmatched. CDR3 nucleotide sequence: TGCGCCAGCAGCCAACGCCCCCTTACTATAGGAGCGGGGAAAGAGACCCAGTACTTC. It specifies CASSQRPLTIGAGKETQYF.

The chain combines TRBV18 with TRBJ2-7, with a possible D match to TRBD1 (6 bases). Between the trimmed V and J ends, which lost 5 bases and 1 base, there was a span of 9 bases. This CDR3 comprises 13 residues. The V gene's germline CDR1 is KGHSH and CDR2 LQKENI. The CDR3 DNA is TGTGCCAGCTCATTTGGACAGTCCTACGAGCAGTACTTC. Protein sequence: CASSFGQSYEQYF.

As regards this clone: The same CDR3 is also encoded by other DNA sequences in this sample. The genes are TRBV27 and TRBJ1-5, with TRBD1 matching over 7 bases. This CDR3 has 15 amino acids. The germline CDR1 and CDR2 sequences are MNHEY and SMNVEV (reference sequence). For the CDR3, the DNA is TGTGCTAGCGGCCCCACAGGGGATAGCAATCAGCCCCAGCATTTT. It yields the protein CASGPTGDSNQPQHF.

The rearrangement uses TRBV29-1 and TRBJ1-2; 7 nucleotides match TRBD1. V shed 0 bases, J shed 2 bases, and the junction held 12 bases outside the gene matches. From germline, CDR1 is SQVTM and CDR2 ANQGSEA. This CDR3 spans 17 amino acids. This CDR3 is CSVEDQTGFYQNYGYTF. Written as DNA, the CDR3 is TGCAGCGTTGAAGATCAGACAGGGTTTTACCAAAACTATGGCTACACCTTC.

The chain recombines TRBV5-6 with TRBJ2-1; 7 bases line up with TRBD1. CDR1 is SGHDT, CDR2 YYEEEE, per germline. This CDR3 has 15 residues. J gave up 7 bases and V 1 base, and 8 bases lay outside the gene matches. CDR3 nucleotides: TGTGCCAGCAGCTTGAAGGGGGCCGGTGGAAATGAGCAGTTCTTC. It translates to CASSLKGAGGNEQFF.

The chain is built from TRBV2 and TRBJ2-5; 9 bases agree with TRBD2. V lost 10 bases and J lost 5; bases outside the gene matches: 11. Germline CDR1 and CDR2: SNHLY and FYNNEI. This CDR3 region has 14 residues. The CDR3 region is CATRWREGGETQYF. The CDR3 DNA reads TGTGCCACACGGTGGCGGGAGGGCGGGGAGACCCAGTACTTC.

V usage is TRBV4-1 and J usage is TRBJ2-7; tentatively, D is TRBD2 (6 bases). The CDR3 runs to 15 residues. Trimming pared 3 bases from V and 2 bases from J, leaving 14 bases between. CDR1 and CDR2 from the germline V gene are MGHRA and YSYEKL. CDR3 DNA: TGCGCCAGCAGCCAGACGGGACTTACAACCTACGAGCAGTACTTC. It codes for CASSQTGLTTYEQYF.

This chain uses TRBV28 with TRBJ1-5; maybe TRBD1 (5 bases). The V end lost 11 bases, the J end lost 2 bases, and 19 bases lay between the germline ends. Per the germline V gene, CDR1 is MDHEN and CDR2 is SYDVKM. This CDR3 is 15 amino acids long. CDR3 protein: CAVARRGAGNQPQHF. The DNA for the CDR3 is TGTGCCGTAGCAAGGAGGGGCGCGGGCAATCAGCCCCAGCATTTT.

This chain links TRBV9 with TRBJ2-1; the D gene is possibly TRBD2 (6 bases). CDR3 length: 16 residues. Germline loops: CDR1 SGDLS, CDR2 YYNGEE. V lost 8 bases and J 0 bases, leaving 18 bases between the germline ends. In nucleotides, the CDR3 is TGTGCCAGTACGGGTAGCGGAGGAAGCTCCTACAATGAGCAGTTCTTC. Amino acid sequence: CASTGSGGSSYNEQFF.

The V gene is TRBV4-1, the J gene TRBJ2-7; D might be TRBD2 (6 bases). This CDR3 contains 13 residues. Between the trimmed V and J ends, which lost 2 bases and 3 bases, there was a span of 8 bases. The germline V gene has CDR1 MGHRA and CDR2 YSYEKL. The CDR3 DNA is TGCGCCAGCAGCCAAACGGACTACTACGAGCAGTACTTC. Translation: CASSQTDYYEQYF.

The J gene is TRBJ2-2, the V gene TRBV7-2, with D perhaps matching TRBD2 (5 bases). The CDR3 has 12 amino acids. The germline CDR1 and CDR2 sequences are SGHTA and FQGNSA. The V end was cut by 5 bases, the J end by 5 bases, with 6 bases between. CDR3 coding DNA: TGTGCCAGCAGCCCGGGGACCGGGGAGCTGTTTTTT. Its translation is CASSPGTGELFF. The entire variable domain, with the rest obtained from reference TRBV7-2 and TRBJ2-2, is as follows: GAGVSQSPSNKVTEKGKDVELRCDPISGHTALYWYRQSLGQGLEFLIYFQGNSAPDKSGLPSDRFSAERTGGSVSTLTIQRTQQEDSAVYLCASSPGTGELFFGEGSRLTVL.